These T cell receptor beta chains were read from a single sample in a study of OX40 agonist ivuxolimab in advanced cancers. Libraries were prepared by immunoSEQ multiplex PCR; TCRdb keeps only in-frame clonotypes and omits some of them. The sample records 30,000 to 45,000 clones, 82% being singletons. This specimen consisted of CD4+ or CD8+ T cells sorted from blood, obtained in a trial of the OX40 agonist ivuxolimab. These receptors were obtained from an adult with an advanced solid tumor such as melanoma, head and neck, liver or kidney cancer. Each CDR3 is given with its conserved first and last residue. Fields, in order: V gene, D gene, clone size, J gene, CDR3 length, CDR3 protein, CDR3 DNA. A D gene is named only where the DNA matches it firmly. Size values are once, few and many counts, or a class for expanded clones, and some rows have none.

TRBV11-2	TRBD1	NA	TRBJ1-5	15	CASSLGQGAYQPQHF	TGTGCCAGCAGCTTAGGACAGGGGGCTTATCAGCCCCAGCATTTT
TRBV28	TRBD1	NA	TRBJ1-5	18	CASSYPRGGRRTNQPQHF	TGTGCCAGCAGTTACCCTCGAGGGGGCCGGAGGACCAATCAGCCCCAGCATTTT
TRBV20-1	NA	NA	TRBJ1-1	11	CSAETVTEAFF	TGCAGTGCTGAGACAGTCACTGAAGCTTTCTTT
TRBV15	NA	NA	TRBJ1-1	14	CATSSRRMNTEAFF	TGTGCCACCAGCAGTAGGAGGATGAACACTGAAGCTTTCTTT
TRBV4-1	TRBD1	NA	TRBJ1-2	16	CASSQGITGGARGYTF	TGCGCCAGCAGCCAAGGGATCACAGGGGGTGCGAGGGGCTACACCTTC
TRBV18	TRBD2	NA	TRBJ2-1	21	CASSPPLKAAGGPLFHNEQFF	TGTGCCAGCTCACCACCGTTAAAAGCGGCGGGAGGGCCCCTTTTCCACAATGAGCAGTTCTTC
TRBV20-1	NA	NA	TRBJ2-1	11	CSASFYNEQFF	TGCAGTGCTAGTTTTTACAATGAGCAGTTCTTC
TRBV16	NA	NA	TRBJ2-2	15	CASSQFKGNTGELFF	TGTGCCAGCAGCCAATTCAAGGGGAACACCGGGGAGCTGTTTTTT
TRBV11-2	TRBD2	NA	TRBJ2-3	16	CASSTGLAELGNTQYF	TGTGCCAGCAGCACAGGACTAGCTGAACTGGGGAATACGCAGTATTTT
TRBV7-2	TRBD1	NA	TRBJ2-2	15	CASRRDRGYTGELFF	TGTGCCAGCAGGAGGGACAGGGGGTACACCGGGGAGCTGTTTTTT
TRBV4-1	TRBD2	NA	TRBJ2-1	17	CASSQALSGGASNEQFF	TGCGCCAGCAGCCAAGCCCTTAGCGGGGGGGCTAGTAATGAGCAGTTCTTC
TRBV21-1	NA	NA	TRBJ2-7	15	CASSLAAGGASEQYF	TGTGCCAGCAGCTTAGCGGCAGGGGGCGCTTCCGAGCAGTACTTC
TRBV29-1	NA	medium-sized	TRBJ2-7	12	CSAGPSGVEQYF	TGCAGCGCCGGGCCCTCAGGTGTCGAGCAGTACTTC
TRBV9	TRBD2	NA	TRBJ2-3	18	CASSVAGTSGGLTDTQYF	TGTGCCAGCAGCGTAGCCGGGACTAGCGGGGGGCTAACAGATACGCAGTATTTT
TRBV11-2	TRBD1	NA	TRBJ2-2	15	CASSLGQGAGGELFF	TGTGCCAGCAGCTTAGGACAGGGGGCTGGCGGGGAGCTGTTTTTT
TRBV29-1	NA	NA	TRBJ2-5	13	CSVERDLQETQYF	TGCAGCGTTGAAAGGGACCTTCAAGAGACCCAGTACTTC
TRBV9	TRBD1	NA	TRBJ2-6	16	CASSEGQGAGANVLTF	TGTGCCAGCAGCGAGGGACAGGGCGCTGGGGCCAACGTCCTGACTTTC
TRBV11-3	NA	once	TRBJ2-2	13	CASSLDLVGELFF	TGTGCCAGCAGCTTAGATTTGGTCGGGGAGCTGTTTTTT
TRBV19	NA	NA	TRBJ1-5	16	CASSTARAHSNQPQHF	TGTGCCAGTAGTACCGCGAGAGCCCATAGCAATCAGCCCCAGCATTTT
TRBV6-5	NA	NA	TRBJ2-2	14	CASRPAGRLGELFF	TGTGCCAGCAGGCCTGCAGGGCGTCTAGGGGAGCTGTTTTTT
TRBV19	TRBD2	NA	TRBJ2-1	17	CASSRSSGGSSYNEQFF	TGTGCCAGTAGTAGAAGTAGCGGGGGGAGCTCCTACAATGAGCAGTTCTTC
TRBV30	NA	few	TRBJ2-7	13	CAWSFKRNYEQYF	TGTGCCTGGAGTTTTAAACGAAACTACGAGCAGTACTTC
TRBV19	TRBD2	NA	TRBJ2-3	15	CASSGLAGVTDTQYF	TGTGCCAGTAGTGGTTTGGCGGGAGTAACAGATACGCAGTATTTT
TRBV11-2	NA	NA	TRBJ2-7	15	CASSLGGAGIGRQYF	TGTGCCAGCAGCTTAGGAGGCGCGGGGATTGGTCGGCAGTACTTC
TRBV19	NA	once	TRBJ2-6	13	CASTGGGANVLTF	TGTGCCAGTACTGGTGGGGGGGCCAACGTCCTGACTTTC
TRBV28	NA	NA	TRBJ1-1	13	CASSFVGRAEAFF	TGTGCCAGCAGTTTTGTAGGACGCGCTGAAGCTTTCTTT
TRBV9	TRBD2	NA	TRBJ2-5	13	CASSEGGVETQYF	TGTGCCAGCAGCGAGGGAGGGGTAGAGACCCAGTACTTC
TRBV21-1	NA	NA	TRBJ2-2	16	CASHYETRAEHRGAVF	TGTGCCAGCCACTATGAGACCAGGGCCGAACACCGGGGAGCTGTTTTT
TRBV10-2	TRBD2	NA	TRBJ2-3	14	CASRRGGDTDTQYF	TGCGCCAGCAGACGGGGGGGAGACACAGATACGCAGTATTTT
TRBV2	TRBD2	NA	TRBJ2-1	19	CASSDRTSGRVGRYNEQFF	TGTGCCAGCAGTGATAGGACTAGCGGGCGAGTAGGCCGATACAATGAGCAGTTCTTC
TRBV30	NA	once	TRBJ1-2	11	CAWKLRRGYTF	TGTGCCTGGAAACTCAGGCGAGGCTACACCTTC
TRBV19	NA	NA	TRBJ2-4	14	CASSFWTERNIQYF	TGTGCCAGTAGTTTCTGGACAGAGAGGAACATTCAGTACTTC
TRBV6-4	NA	NA	TRBJ2-3	13	CASSRDFSDTQYF	TGTGCCAGCAGTCGGGACTTTTCAGATACGCAGTATTTT
TRBV5-4	TRBD2	NA	TRBJ2-1	15	CASSLSASGYNEQFF	TGTGCCAGCAGCTTGTCGGCTAGCGGGTACAATGAGCAGTTCTTC
TRBV5-4	TRBD1	NA	TRBJ1-4	15	CASSSSTGVSEKLFF	TGTGCCAGCAGCTCCTCGACAGGGGTTTCAGAAAAACTGTTTTTT
TRBV29-1	TRBD1	NA	TRBJ2-2	14	CSVTHRGATGELFF	TGCAGCGTCACCCACAGGGGCGCGACCGGGGAGCTGTTTTTT
TRBV6-7	NA	NA	TRBJ1-4	13	CASSVGAGEKLFF	TGTGCCAGCAGCGTGGGTGCCGGTGAAAAACTGTTTTTT
TRBV18	NA	NA	TRBJ2-3	16	CASSPPRASTTDTQYF	TGTGCCAGCTCACCTCCCAGGGCTTCAACCACAGATACGCAGTATTTT
TRBV7-8	TRBD1	NA	TRBJ2-7	14	CASSPIRQGPGWYF	TGTGCCAGCAGCCCGATACGACAGGGGCCTGGGTGGTACTTC
TRBV23-1	NA	once	TRBJ1-3	16	CASSPSRMSSGNTIYF	TGCGCCAGCAGTCCCTCCAGGATGTCCTCTGGAAACACCATATATTTT
TRBV27	TRBD1	NA	TRBJ2-7	17	CASSLSNVGQGVYEQYF	TGTGCCAGCAGTTTATCGAACGTGGGACAGGGGGTGTACGAGCAGTACTTC
TRBV5-4	TRBD2	NA	TRBJ2-3	15	CASSLPAGAGDTQYF	TGTGCCAGCAGCTTGCCCGCGGGAGCCGGAGATACGCAGTATTTT
TRBV7-9	NA	NA	TRBJ1-1	14	CASSRRGGSTEAFF	TGTGCCAGCAGCAGACGAGGGGGGAGCACTGAAGCTTTCTTT
TRBV6-5	TRBD1	NA	TRBJ1-2	13	CASSPDREGGYTF	TGTGCCAGCAGTCCCGACAGGGAGGGTGGCTACACCTTC
TRBV19	NA	NA	TRBJ1-1	16	CASTTRNAGKNTEAFF	TGTGCCAGTACCACCCGAAACGCGGGCAAGAACACTGAAGCTTTCTTT
TRBV19	NA	few	TRBJ1-6	15	CASSIQGSYNSPLHF	TGTGCCAGTAGTATTCAAGGATCCTATAATTCACCCCTCCACTTT
TRBV10-3	NA	once	TRBJ2-1	14	CAISESMGRSEQFF	TGTGCCATCAGTGAGTCAATGGGCCGGAGTGAGCAGTTCTTC
TRBV4-2	NA	NA	TRBJ1-5	13	CASSPTDYKPQHF	TGTGCCAGCAGCCCGACAGATTACAAGCCCCAGCATTTT
TRBV7-9	NA	NA	TRBJ2-2	15	CASSTRTANTGELFF	TGTGCCAGCAGCACACGGACCGCGAACACCGGGGAGCTGTTTTTT
TRBV6-6	NA	NA	TRBJ1-5	14	CASSKGLQNQPQHF	TGTGCCAGCAGCAAGGGACTGCAGAATCAGCCCCAGCATTTT
TRBV6-6	NA	NA	TRBJ1-4	16	CASSPPQRLSNEKLFF	TGTGCCAGCAGCCCACCTCAACGGTTATCTAATGAAAAACTGTTTTTT
TRBV6-5	NA	once	TRBJ2-5	12	CATSYGTETQYF	TGTGCCACATCTTATGGGACGGAGACCCAGTACTTC
TRBV15	NA	NA	TRBJ1-2	14	CATSRGEGGNGYTF	TGTGCCACCAGCAGAGGTGAGGGTGGGAATGGCTACACCTTC